This paragraph reports one TCR beta chain. This entry belongs to a study of shared clonotypes between healthy human individuals. Overall study context: Plates per donor: three CD4 naive, three CD4 memory, two CD8 naive, one CD8 memory.

The germline gives CDR1 MNHEY, CDR2 SVGAGI. Trimming stripped 7 bases from V and 7 bases from J, with 10 bases between. CDR3 length: 11 residues. Here immunoSEQ multiplex PCR was the method, and the copy in TCRdb shows in-frame clones only, minus some. The sample holds about 2,500,000 clones, 85% to 95% seen once. This sequence joins TRBV6-5 and TRBJ1-2; possibly TRBD1 for D (5 bases). This TCR came from a man aged 18-30 years in good health. The sample consisted of naive CD4+ T cells sorted from blood. Sample subset: CD45RA+ positively selected. The CDR3 reads CASNSGLGYTF. CDR3 in DNA: TGTGCCAGCAATTCAGGGCTTGGCTACACCTTC.